The 18 T cell receptor beta chains presented below share a single source sample, sequenced in a study of blood T cell repertoires in COVID-19. TCRdb's copy holds only in-frame clones and misses some; the assay was immunoSEQ multiplex PCR. In the table there are 360,000 or so clones, roughly 90% of which are singletons. Specimen: PBMCs or T cells enriched from blood (not recorded which). These receptors all stem from a woman aged 30 to 39 who had been exposed to COVID-19.

This clone was counted once. The V call is TRBV12-5, the J call TRBJ2-3; 15 bases fit TRBD2. Losses at the gene ends were 4 bases for V and 0 bases for J; bases not matched to a gene: 5. The CDR3 consists of 18 residues. Germline V CDR1 and CDR2: LGHNT, FRNRAP. CDR3 sequence reads: CASGSSGLAGGSTDTQYF. CDR3 in DNA: TGTGCTAGTGGTTCCTCCGGACTAGCGGGAGGGAGCACAGATACGCAGTATTTT. Using reference TRBV12-5 and TRBJ2-3 for the parts outside the CDR3, the full variable domain is DARVTQTPRHKVTEMGQEVTMRCQPILGHNTVFWYRQTMMQGLELLAYFRNRAPLDDSGMPKDRFSAEMPDATLATLKIQPSEPRDSAVYFCASGSSGLAGGSTDTQYFGPGTRLTVL.

The V and J genes are TRBV9 and TRBJ2-1; a possible D gene is TRBD2 (6 bases). This CDR3 comprises 17 residues. Germline V gives CDR1 SGDLS, CDR2 YYNGEE. Trimming shortened V by 3 bases and J by 0 bases, and 16 bases separated the two germline ends. As DNA, the CDR3 is TGTGCCAGCAGCGCTGGAGGCGGGACGGGCTCCTACAATGAGCAGTTCTTC. Amino acid sequence: CASSAGGGTGSYNEQFF.

This clone is a singleton in its sample. The V gene is TRBV27, the J gene TRBJ1-5, with unresolved D. The CDR3 covers 13 residues. V was trimmed by 5 bases and J by 6 bases, leaving 11 bases between them. Germline V gene data show CDR1 as MNHEY and CDR2 as SMNVEV (reference sequence). DNA for the CDR3: TGTGCCAGCAGTCTGATGCTAGGTCAGCCCCAGCATTTT. Its protein product is CASSLMLGQPQHF.

The chain uses TRBV6-5 and TRBJ2-1; D perhaps matches TRBD2 (6 bases). The V end lost 6 bases, the J end lost 13 bases, and 19 bases lay between the germline ends. Germline lookup yields CDR1 MNHEY and CDR2 SVGAGI. The CDR3 is 13 residues long. The CDR3: CASSSPNEGLQFF. CDR3 coding DNA: TGTGCCAGCAGCTCACCTAACGAAGGACTACAGTTCTTC.

The rearrangement joins TRBV11-1 to TRBJ1-6; 7 bases agree with TRBD1. This CDR3 spans 13 amino acids. The germline V gene has CDR1 SGHAT and CDR2 FQDESV (reference sequence). Trimming took 4 bases from V and 14 from J; bases not matched to a gene: 8. This CDR3 is CASSWTGMEALHF. In nucleotides, the CDR3 is TGTGCCAGCAGCTGGACAGGAATGGAGGCCCTCCACTTT.

The chain links TRBV5-1 to TRBJ2-7; D possibly corresponds to TRBD2 (6 bases). CDR3 length: 13 residues. V lost 1 base, J lost 12 bases, and 17 bases lay in between. Germline CDR1 SGHRS, CDR2 YFSETQ. CDR3 bases: TGCGCCAGCAGCTTGACAAGCGACCGGCGGGGGTACTTC. Its translation is CASSLTSDRRGYF.

This sequence joins TRBV29-1 and TRBJ2-7, with TRBD2 matching 12 bases. The CDR3 extends over 15 amino acids. The germline CDR1 and CDR2 sequences are SQVTM and ANQGSEA. V lost 5 bases to trimming and J lost 0 bases; unmatched junction nucleotides: 5. This CDR3 reads CSVSTGLAGSYEQYF. In nucleotides, the CDR3 is TGCAGCGTTTCAACGGGACTAGCGGGCTCCTACGAGCAGTACTTC.

This clone has just one count. The rearrangement joins TRBV2 to TRBJ2-3, with no clear D. From germline, CDR1 is SNHLY and CDR2 FYNNEI. The CDR3 runs to 12 residues. V gave up 3 bases and J gave up 9 bases, with 10 bases separating them. CDR3 in amino acids: CASSDRVSTQYF. The CDR3 DNA sequence: TGTGCCAGCAGTGACCGAGTTAGCACGCAGTATTTT.

The V gene is TRBV19, the J gene TRBJ2-7, with a possible D match to TRBD2 (6 bases). This CDR3 is 15 amino acids long. The germline V and J ends were trimmed by 3 bases and 3 bases, with 15 bases remaining between them. Per the germline V gene, CDR1 is LNHDA and CDR2 is SQIVND (reference sequence). Here the CDR3 reads CASSIAPGVIYEQYF. For the CDR3, the DNA is TGTGCCAGTAGTATTGCCCCGGGAGTTATCTACGAGCAGTACTTC. The whole variable domain, filled in from reference TRBV19 and TRBJ2-7, reads DGGITQSPKYLFRKEGQNVTLSCEQNLNHDAMYWYRQDPGQGLRLIYYSQIVNDFQKGDIAEGYSVSREKKESFPLTVTSAQKNPTAFYLCASSIAPGVIYEQYFGPGTRLTVT.

The chain has TRBV28 and TRBJ1-5; a possible D gene is TRBD1 (5 bases). The germline gives CDR1 MDHEN, CDR2 SYDVKM. The V end lost 6 bases, the J end lost 1 base, and 16 bases lay between the germline ends. The length of the CDR3 is 16 residues. CDR3 residues: CASRSAGWGSNQPQHF. CDR3 in DNA: TGTGCCAGCAGATCCGCGGGGTGGGGGAGCAATCAGCCCCAGCATTTT. Together with reference TRBV28 and TRBJ1-5, the CDR3 gives the full variable domain: DVKVTQSSRYLVKRTGEKVFLECVQDMDHENMFWYRQDPGLGLRLIYFSYDVKMKEKGDIPEGYSVSREKKERFSLILESASTNQTSMYLCASRSAGWGSNQPQHFGDGTRLSIL.

This chain connects TRBV5-1 to TRBJ2-1; a weak D match, TRBD2 (5 bases). Germline V gene lookup returns CDR1 SGHRS and CDR2 YFSETQ. Trimming cost V 2 bases and J 8 bases, with 17 bases left between them. This CDR3 comprises 15 residues. The CDR3 sequence: CASSLGDPLADEQFF. The DNA for the CDR3 is TGCGCCAGCAGCTTAGGCGACCCTCTAGCCGATGAGCAGTTCTTC.

CDR3: CASSLGTGATYGYTF. Here the CDR3 DNA reads TGTGCCAGCAGCTTAGGGACAGGGGCCACCTATGGCTACACCTTC. The chain is built from TRBV7-2 and TRBJ1-2, with 9 bases fitting TRBD1. The CDR3 is 15 amino acids. V shed 1 base and J 4 bases; nucleotides not matched to a gene: 4. CDR1 is SGHTA, CDR2 FQGNSA, per germline.

The chain couples TRBV6-5 to TRBJ2-2, with D perhaps TRBD1 (6 bases). Trimming removed 6 bases at V and 6 bases at J, with 11 bases between. CDR1 and CDR2 from the germline V gene are MNHEY and SVGAGI. The length of the CDR3 is 13 residues. CDR3 residues: CASRSTGPGELFF. CDR3 sequence (DNA): TGTGCCAGCAGGTCTACAGGGCCCGGGGAGCTGTTTTTT.

V gene TRBV12-5 combines with J gene TRBJ2-3; 13 bases fit TRBD2. This CDR3 is built from 16 residues. Per germline, CDR1 LGHNT and CDR2 FRNRAP. Unmatched junction bases numbered 4, after V lost 4 bases and J lost 3 bases. The CDR3 nucleotides are TGTGCTAGTGGTTCGGGACTAGCGGGATATACAGATACGCAGTATTTT. Its translation: CASGSGLAGYTDTQYF.

The chain carries TRBV7-6 and TRBJ1-1; tentative D call: TRBD1 (5 bases). The CDR3 is made up of 19 amino acids. Trimming removed 1 base at V and 0 bases at J, with 21 bases between. Germline lookup yields CDR1 SGHVS and CDR2 FNYEAQ. In nucleotides, the CDR3 is TGTGCCAGCAGCTTAGACCCGGAGGGGTGGATTTTTATGAACACTGAAGCTTTCTTT. Amino acid sequence: CASSLDPEGWIFMNTEAFF.

The rearrangement joins TRBV7-9 to TRBJ2-3; 11 bases are a match to TRBD2. V was pared by 5 bases and J by 2 bases, with 6 bases of the junction left unmatched. The CDR3 contains 16 residues. The V gene's germline CDR1 is SEHNR and CDR2 FQNEAQ (reference sequence). Here the CDR3 DNA reads TGTGCCAGCAGCCCGGGACTAGCGGAAAACACAGATACGCAGTATTTT. Its translation: CASSPGLAENTDTQYF.

The chain joins TRBV11-2 to TRBJ2-1; 7 nucleotides match TRBD1. Trimming removed 5 bases from V and 2 bases from J; junction bases left unmatched: 9. This CDR3 is built from 16 residues. The V gene's germline CDR1 is SGHAT and CDR2 FQNNGV. The DNA of the CDR3 is TGTGCCAGCAGCCCTCGACAGGGAATTCCCTACAATGAGCAGTTCTTC. It specifies CASSPRQGIPYNEQFF.

The V call is TRBV5-1, the J call TRBJ2-1; TRBD2 agrees at 13 bases. Germline CDR1 and CDR2: SGHRS and YFSETQ. The CDR3 is 17 residues long. The V gene end was trimmed by 4 bases and the J gene end by 2 bases; junction bases not matched to a gene: 6. The CDR3 reads CASSPTLAGGPYNEQFF. CDR3 sequence (DNA): TGCGCCAGCAGCCCCACACTAGCGGGAGGGCCCTACAATGAGCAGTTCTTC.